The rows below give T cell receptor beta chains drawn from one sample of a study of PD-1 blockade in mismatch repair-deficient tumors. TCRdb keeps only in-frame clones here, not all; method: immunoSEQ multiplex PCR. The table lists fewer than 10,000 clones, about 85% of them singletons, with around 0.91% in the top ten. Sequenced material: PBMCs, taken just under 47 weeks after starting pembrolizumab. All receptors derive from an adult with mismatch repair-deficient cancer. The CDR3 runs from the conserved cysteine through the conserved F or W. A D gene is named only where the DNA matches it firmly. For some rows the clone size is stated as once, few or many, or as a class when expanded; others skip it.

abundance,j_gene,d_gene,v_gene,CDR3nt,CDR3aa
.,TRBJ2-5,TRBD1,TRBV5-1,TGCGCCAGCAGCTCTCCAGGGGGCGGACAAGAGACCCAGTACTTC,CASSSPGGGQETQYF
.,TRBJ2-7,TRBD2,TRBV28,TGTGCCAGCAGTTTAAGCGGGAGGGCCGCCTACGAGCAGTACTTC,CASSLSGRAAYEQYF
.,TRBJ2-5,.,TRBV29-1,TGCAGCGTTGAAGATCGGGGAGGTAAAGAGACCCAGTACTTC,CSVEDRGGKETQYF
.,TRBJ2-7,TRBD1,TRBV23-1,TGCGCCCTCCGACAGGGGGCGGTTGAGCAGTACTTC,CALRQGAVEQYF
few,TRBJ1-6,.,TRBV7-3,TGTGCCAGCAGCCGGGACATCGCCAATTCACCCCTCCACTTT,CASSRDIANSPLHF
.,TRBJ1-5,TRBD1,TRBV19,TGTGCCAGTAGTATATTAACAGGGGATAGCAATCAGCCCCAGCATTTT,CASSILTGDSNQPQHF
once,TRBJ1-2,.,TRBV18,TGTGCCAGCTCACCACCGTCGGAGGGATCCTATGGCTACACCTTC,CASSPPSEGSYGYTF
.,TRBJ2-3,.,TRBV5-1,TGCGCCAGCAGCCCACAGGCGGGCACAGATACGCAGTATTTT,CASSPQAGTDTQYF
.,TRBJ2-2,TRBD2,TRBV9,TGTGCCAGCAGCGTAGAGCGCCACGGACTAGCGGGAGTGACAGGGGAGCTGTTTTTT,CASSVERHGLAGVTGELFF
.,TRBJ2-2,TRBD1,TRBV30,TGTGCCTGGAGACGCGTCGGGACAGGGGGTACCGGGGAGCTGTTTTTT,CAWRRVGTGGTGELFF
.,TRBJ1-1,.,TRBV25-1,TGTGCCAGCAGTGAATTGTCAGGGCTGCCGAAGGCTTTCTTT,CASSELSGLPKAFF
.,TRBJ1-2,.,TRBV5-1,TGCGCCAGCAGCCCCGGCCAGGGGTATGGCTACACCTTC,CASSPGQGYGYTF
.,TRBJ1-4,.,TRBV29-1,TGCAGCGTTGCAAGGAGTTATAATGAAAAACTGTTTTTT,CSVARSYNEKLFF
few,TRBJ2-7,.,TRBV5-4,TGTGCCAGCAGCTGGAGCTCCTACGAGCAGTACTTC,CASSWSSYEQYF
.,TRBJ1-3,TRBD1,TRBV15,TGTGCCACCAGCAGAGGGACGACAGGGGGCTCTGGAAACACCATATATTTT,CATSRGTTGGSGNTIYF
.,TRBJ1-1,.,TRBV7-3,TGTGCCAGCAGCTTAACCCCTACAGGCCGGGGGACTGAAGCTTTCTTT,CASSLTPTGRGTEAFF
.,TRBJ1-5,TRBD1,TRBV15,TGTGCCACCAGCAGTCACGGGACAGGGAGAGGGAAAGGCAATCAGCCCCAGCATTTT,CATSSHGTGRGKGNQPQHF
.,TRBJ2-3,TRBD2,TRBV30,TGTGCCTGGAGTTCATGGACTAGCGGGAGTTGGGGCAGCCTCACAGATACGCAGTATTTT,CAWSSWTSGSWGSLTDTQYF
.,TRBJ2-1,.,TRBV7-5,TGTGTCAGAAGCTTAGATCTAGCGGGAGAGTTAAAAAACAGCTATGAGCAGTTCTTC,CVRSLDLAGELKNSYEQFF
.,TRBJ1-1,TRBD1,TRBV7-9,TGTGCCAGCATCGGGACAGCGGCTTTTGAAGCTTTCTTT,CASIGTAAFEAFF
.,TRBJ2-3,TRBD2,TRBV9,TGTGCCAGCAGCGTATGGCTAGCGGGGCCTGCCGATACGCAGTATTTT,CASSVWLAGPADTQYF
.,TRBJ2-1,.,TRBV27,TGTGCCAGCAGTCCCCTAAAAACCCCACGGGGCTCCTACAATGAGCAGTTCTTC,CASSPLKTPRGSYNEQFF
.,TRBJ1-3,.,TRBV5-1,TGCGCCAGCAGCCCCACAGGGAACTCTGGAAACACCATATATTTT,CASSPTGNSGNTIYF
.,TRBJ1-1,TRBD1,TRBV28,TGTGCCAGCAGTTTCCTTACAGGGGCAGCTTTCTTT,CASSFLTGAAFF
.,TRBJ2-3,TRBD2,TRBV14,TGTGCCAGCAGCCAAGATTGGGGACTAGCGGACACAGATACGCAGTATTTT,CASSQDWGLADTDTQYF
.,TRBJ2-7,TRBD2,TRBV19,TGTGCCAGTAGTGCCCGGGGGGGATACGAGCAGTACTTC,CASSARGGYEQYF
.,TRBJ2-3,TRBD2,TRBV27,TGTGCCAGCAGTTTTACTAGCGCAAGCACAGATACGCAGTATTTT,CASSFTSASTDTQYF
few,TRBJ2-5,TRBD2,TRBV5-1,TGCGCCAGCAGCTTGGAGGGAGCGGGAGAGGAGACCCAGTACTTC,CASSLEGAGEETQYF
.,TRBJ1-5,.,TRBV30,TGTGCCTGGAGTCCAGGACTGTTCCTAAATCAGCCCCAGCATTTT,CAWSPGLFLNQPQHF
.,TRBJ1-2,.,TRBV30,TGTGCCTGGAGTGCCCTAATTACGGGTGGCTACACCTTC,CAWSALITGGYTF
.,TRBJ1-4,.,TRBV28,TGTGCCAGCAGCACTCACTTACGGGGAGGGGAGGGGGAAAAACTGTTTTTT,CASSTHLRGGEGEKLFF
once,TRBJ2-5,TRBD1,TRBV6-5,TGTGCCAGCACTTACACACAGGGGGAAGAGACCCAGTACTTC,CASTYTQGEETQYF
.,TRBJ2-2,TRBD2,TRBV4-2,TGTGCCAGCAGCCAGGCCGGGACTAGCGGGAGGAACACCGGGGAGCTGTTTTTT,CASSQAGTSGRNTGELFF
.,TRBJ2-5,TRBD1,TRBV5-1,TGCGCCAGCAGCTTGCCGGGACAGCCCCAAGAGACCCAGTACTTC,CASSLPGQPQETQYF
.,TRBJ2-1,.,TRBV28,TGTGCCAGCAGTTTACTGACCGGGGGGCAGTTCTTC,CASSLLTGGQFF
.,TRBJ1-1,TRBD1,TRBV27,TGTGCCAGCAGTTCCGGGACAGGGTTCTCTGAAGCTTTCTTT,CASSSGTGFSEAFF
.,TRBJ2-1,.,TRBV7-9,TGTGCCAGCAGCTTAGCTCAAAAACAGTACAATGAGCAGTTCTTC,CASSLAQKQYNEQFF
.,TRBJ1-2,TRBD1,TRBV28,TGTGCCAGCAGTTCAGGACAGGGGTATGGCTACACCTTC,CASSSGQGYGYTF